These T cell receptor beta chains were read from a single sample in a study of T cell repertoires in cytomegalovirus infection. TCRdb ran MiXCR on the reads and lists one entry per CDR3 protein. The sample lists 200,000 to 300,000 distinct CDR3 sequences; roughly 13% were seen once. The sample consisted of PBMCs. The receptor source for this set is a human donor in good health (CMV status not recorded). Some clones in this sample may be carry-over from other donors' samples. CDR3s include the opening cysteine and the closing phenylalanine or tryptophan. The D gene is left open where the match is weak. Size is omitted from some rows. Given values are once, few, many or a class for expanded clones.

abundance,j_gene,v_gene,d_gene,CDR3aa,CDR3nt
many,TRBJ2-3,TRBV5-1,.,CASSLDVGENTQYF,TGCGCCAGCAGCTTGGATGTCGGGGAGAATACGCAGTATTTT
.,TRBJ1-6,TRBV11-1,TRBD1,CTSSPGQGKSPLHF,TGTACCAGCAGCCCGGGACAGGGAAAGTCACCCCTCCACTTT
few,TRBJ1-2,TRBV11-2,TRBD1,CASRADRAYYGYTF,TGTGCCAGCAGAGCCGACAGGGCATACTATGGCTACACCTTC
few,TRBJ2-7,TRBV5-1,.,CASSLGLQTSYEQYF,TGCGCCAGCAGCTTGGGGCTCCAGACTTCCTACGAGCAGTACTTC
.,TRBJ1-4,TRBV12-3/TRBV12-4,.,CASNLYGTEKLFF,TGTGCCAGCAACCTGTACGGTACTGAAAAACTGTTTTTT
.,TRBJ2-1,TRBV9,.,CASSDTTRLFF,TGTGCCAGCAGCGATACGACCAGATTGTTCTTC
few,TRBJ2-2,TRBV5-5,TRBD1,CASKIQGITGELFF,TGTGCCAGCAAAATACAGGGGATCACCGGGGAGCTGTTTTTT
many,TRBJ2-7,TRBV28,TRBD2,CASSMERLADYYEQYF,TGTGCCAGCAGCATGGAAAGACTAGCGGACTACTACGAGCAGTACTTC
.,TRBJ1-2,TRBV28,.,CASSRYGYTF,TGTGCCAGCAGTCGGTATGGCTACACCTTC
.,TRBJ2-5,TRBV28,.,CASRTSGGRGTQYF,TGTGCCAGCAGGACAAGTGGGGGGCGTGGGACCCAGTACTTC
few,TRBJ1-2,TRBV20-1,.,CSASPGDNPGGYTF,TGCAGTGCTAGCCCAGGAGACAACCCTGGTGGCTACACCTTC
many,TRBJ2-1,TRBV7-2,TRBD2,CASRFTSGSVNEQFF,TGTGCCAGCAGGTTTACCAGCGGGAGTGTCAATGAGCAGTTCTTC
.,TRBJ1-1,TRBV28,.,CASSLPLPVEAFF,TGTGCCAGCAGTTTACCACTCCCGGTCGAAGCTTTCTTT
many,TRBJ1-2,TRBV7-2,.,CASSLGPVGYTF,TGTGCCAGCAGCTTAGGGCCGGTTGGCTACACCTTC
.,TRBJ2-1,TRBV12-3/TRBV12-4,TRBD1,CASSEDRGGGNEQFF,TGTGCCAGCAGTGAGGACAGGGGCGGCGGGAATGAGCAGTTCTTC